This TCR beta chain was sequenced in a study of shared clonotypes between healthy human individuals. CDR3 length equals 17 residues. The germline V gene encodes CDR1 MNHNS and CDR2 SASEGT. Trimming took 2 bases from V and 7 from J; bases not matched to a gene: 11. A word on this clone: Its antigen is not identified.

DNA at about 210 ng, 30,000 or so T cell genomes, went into sorted-subset replicate PCRs. Measured with immunoSEQ multiplex PCR; TCRdb has only the in-frame clones, and not every one. The table has approximately 2.1 million clones, 80% to 95% seen once. Notes on the study in general: Naive subsets typically showed greater estimated richness than memory subsets.

This chain links TRBV6-1 with TRBJ2-1; 10 nucleotides align to TRBD2. This clonotype originated in a man aged 18 to 30 in good health. Some clones in this sample may be carry-over from other donors' samples. The material sequenced was naive CD4+ T cells from PBMCs. As to subset: CD45RA+ positively selected. Written as DNA, the CDR3 is TGTGCCAGCAGTGAAAGTAGGGGTCTAGCGGGAGCGAATGAGCAGTTCTTC. The encoded protein is CASSESRGLAGANEQFF.